This T cell receptor (beta chain) derives from a study of blood T cell repertoires in COVID-19. The wider study: Sites in the United States, Italy and Spain provided acute and convalescent COVID-19 samples. T cells, B-cell-depleted T cells, or PBMCs provided the cDNA or gDNA that served as material.

Unmatched junction bases numbered 6, after V lost 6 bases and J lost 2 bases. Germline V gene lookup returns CDR1 MNHNY and CDR2 SVGAGI (reference sequence). CDR3 length: 15 amino acids. Under the authors' procedure: Cell counts per sample came from amplifying reference gene primers. Produced via immunoSEQ multiplex PCR; TCRdb's table is partial and in-frame only. The DNA was the basis for D and trimming; V, J and clone size are from that table. The sample carries about 110,000 clones, 84% recorded once. J is TRBJ2-3 and V is TRBV6-6; 9 bases match TRBD2. The source material was peripheral blood. This receptor was identified in a woman aged 45-65 years with acute or convalescent COVID-19. The CDR3 loop reads CASRISGGSTDTQYF. CDR3 bases: TGTGCCAGCAGGATTAGCGGGGGTTCCACAGATACGCAGTATTTT.